This T cell receptor beta chain derives from a study of response to subunit inactivated influenza vaccine. Study-wide results and limits: After each seasonal influenza vaccination, few new T cells are recruited, the authors suggested.

This clonotype was seen more than once but under ten times. Its antigen is unidentified. CDR3 size: 16 residues. Trimming took 5 bases from V and 4 from J; bases not matched to a gene: 12. CDR1 is SGHAT and CDR2 is FQNNGV in the germline V gene. From the RT-PCR reads, TCRdb called clonotypes with MiXCR, one entry per CDR3 protein. This table has approximately 310,000 distinct CDR3 sequences, around a fifth appearing once. This clonotype was obtained from a man aged 50-75 years who received an inactivated influenza vaccine. This chain connects TRBV11-2 to TRBJ1-1, with TRBD1 matching over 8 bases. Sequencing was performed on PBMCs from blood, taken 21 months after vaccination. In nucleotides, the CDR3 is TGTGCCAGCAGCAAAATCGGGACAGGTCTTATCACTGAAGCTTTCTTT. Protein product: CASSKIGTGLITEAFF.